Listed below are T cell receptor beta chains from one sample, sequenced in a study of T cell changes during pregnancy in multiple sclerosis. Profiling relied on immunoSEQ multiplex PCR, and the TCRdb table lists in-frame clones only, not all of them. The sample lists approximately 50,000 clones, over 80% occurring once. The sequences come from CD4+ T cells from peripheral blood mononuclear cells, collected after pregnancy. The receptors come from a female donor with multiple sclerosis, enrolled in a pregnancy study. Both conserved end residues are part of each CDR3. The D gene is left open where the match is weak. The size of a clone is reported for some rows only, either as once, few or many, or as a class for expanded clones.

j_call	clone_size	v_call	d_call	cdr3_aa	cdr3_nt
TRBJ2-7	NA	TRBV18	TRBD1	CASSPGQGGTYEQYF	TGTGCCAGCTCACCGGGACAGGGGGGAACCTACGAGCAGTACTTC
TRBJ2-1	few	TRBV4-1	NA	CASSQDGPGMGNEQFF	TGCGCCAGCAGCCAAGATGGGCCAGGGATGGGGAATGAGCAGTTCTTC
TRBJ1-4	once	TRBV5-1	TRBD1	CASSRDRVKREKLFF	TGCGCCAGCAGCCGGGACAGGGTTAAGAGGGAAAAACTGTTTTTT
TRBJ2-4	NA	TRBV5-1	NA	CASSFDSSKNIQYF	TGCGCCAGCAGTTTCGACAGCTCCAAAAACATTCAGTACTTC
TRBJ2-1	once	TRBV9	TRBD1	CASSDGTGVDEQFF	TGTGCCAGCAGCGACGGGACAGGGGTGGATGAGCAGTTCTTC
TRBJ2-7	NA	TRBV27	TRBD2	CASSSNLGLAGGPWGEQYF	TGTGCCAGCAGTTCGAACTTGGGACTAGCGGGAGGGCCTTGGGGCGAGCAGTACTTC
TRBJ2-7	NA	TRBV30	NA	CAWSVGQGRQYF	TGTGCCTGGAGTGTCGGGCAGGGGAGGCAGTACTTC
TRBJ2-5	NA	TRBV19	TRBD1	CASSARTGGGETQYF	TGTGCCAGTAGTGCCAGGACAGGGGGCGGGGAGACCCAGTACTTC
TRBJ2-5	NA	TRBV5-5	TRBD1	CASSLRDRGLLETQYF	TGTGCCAGCAGCTTGCGGGACAGGGGGCTGTTAGAGACCCAGTACTTC
TRBJ1-2	NA	TRBV5-1	TRBD1	CASSGGQAYGYTF	TGCGCCAGCAGCGGAGGACAGGCCTATGGCTACACCTTC
TRBJ2-5	NA	TRBV18	NA	CASSPQGTGWKTQYF	TGTGCCAGCTCACCACAGGGTACAGGGTGGAAGACCCAGTACTTC
TRBJ2-3	NA	TRBV28	TRBD2	CALGGLAGRTDTQYF	TGTGCCCTAGGGGGGCTAGCGGGGCGCACAGATACGCAGTATTTT
TRBJ2-7	NA	TRBV10-2	TRBD2	CASLRTSGSYEQYF	TGCGCCAGCCTAAGGACTAGCGGCTCCTACGAGCAGTACTTC
TRBJ2-1	once	TRBV7-9	NA	CASTWRSHEQFF	TGTGCCAGCACCTGGAGGTCCCATGAGCAGTTCTTC
TRBJ2-5	once	TRBV6-1	TRBD1	CASRAGTGIETQYF	TGTGCCAGCAGAGCCGGGACAGGGATCGAGACCCAGTACTTC
TRBJ1-1	NA	TRBV7-2	NA	CASSLAGASTEAFF	TGTGCCAGCAGCTTAGCCGGAGCCAGCACTGAAGCTTTCTTT
TRBJ2-3	NA	TRBV9	NA	CASSVASVGTDTQYF	TGTGCCAGCAGCGTAGCTAGCGTGGGCACAGATACGCAGTATTTT
TRBJ2-2	NA	TRBV7-2	TRBD2	CASSLASGRATGELFF	TGTGCCAGCAGCTTAGCTAGCGGGAGGGCAACCGGGGAGCTGTTTTTT
TRBJ2-5	NA	TRBV25-1	TRBD2	CASSEWNSGTQETQYF	TGTGCCAGCAGTGAATGGAATAGCGGGACCCAAGAGACCCAGTACTTC